This is a list of T cell receptor beta chains from one sample in a study of CD8+ T cells in alopecia areata. Some clones are missing from TCRdb's copy, which holds only in-frame ones; the method was immunoSEQ multiplex PCR. The data contain more than 90,000 clones, around 60% of them singletons. The specimen was CD8+ T cells sorted from blood, collected at approximately week 56, from a patient treated with tofacitinib. These receptors were obtained from a human donor with alopecia areata. Each CDR3 is given with its conserved first and last residue. The order of the fields is CDR3 protein, CDR3 DNA, J gene, V gene, D gene, clone size. A D gene is named only where the DNA matches it firmly. For some rows the clone size is stated as once, few or many, or as a class when expanded; others skip it.

CDR3: CASSPRDVGGYGYTF
DNA: TGTGCCAGCAGTCCCAGGGACGTCGGGGGCTATGGCTACACCTTC
J: TRBJ1-2
V: TRBV27
D: -
size: -

CDR3: CASSGPGQFFEYQETQYF
DNA: TGTGCCAGCAGCGGGCCGGGACAGTTTTTCGAGTACCAAGAGACCCAGTACTTC
J: TRBJ2-5
V: TRBV7-9
D: TRBD1
size: -

CDR3: CASSPGTSNQPQHF
DNA: TGTGCCAGCAGCCCGGGGACAAGCAATCAGCCCCAGCATTTT
J: TRBJ1-5
V: TRBV5-6
D: -
size: -

CDR3: CAWSASGVGNQPQHF
DNA: TGTGCCTGGAGTGCAAGTGGGGTGGGCAATCAGCCCCAGCATTTT
J: TRBJ1-5
V: TRBV30
D: -
size: -

CDR3: CASSPNFGELFF
DNA: TGTGCCAGCAGCCCCAACTTCGGGGAGCTGTTTTTT
J: TRBJ2-2
V: TRBV7-9
D: -
size: few

CDR3: CASSHLGAVEAFF
DNA: TGCGCCAGCAGCCACCTCGGGGCGGTCGAAGCTTTCTTT
J: TRBJ1-1
V: TRBV4-1
D: -
size: -

CDR3: CASSETYEQYF
DNA: TGTGCCAGCAGTGAAACATACGAGCAGTACTTC
J: TRBJ2-7
V: TRBV2
D: -
size: few

CDR3: CASSSMSRGNEQFF
DNA: TGTGCCAGCAGCTCAATGTCCAGGGGCAATGAGCAGTTCTTC
J: TRBJ2-1
V: TRBV7-9
D: -
size: few

CDR3: CASSPAGGAVYEQYF
DNA: TGTGCCAGCAGCCCAGCGGGGGGGGCAGTCTACGAGCAGTACTTC
J: TRBJ2-7
V: TRBV7-2
D: TRBD2
size: -

CDR3: CAWSVLGTGELFF
DNA: TGTGCCTGGAGTGTACTAGGAACCGGGGAGCTGTTTTTT
J: TRBJ2-2
V: TRBV30
D: -
size: -

CDR3: CASSLIQANYGYTF
DNA: TGCGCCAGCAGCTTGATACAGGCTAACTATGGCTACACCTTC
J: TRBJ1-2
V: TRBV5-1
D: -
size: few

CDR3: CASSRPQTGERETQYF
DNA: TGTGCCAGCAGCCGTCCGCAGACAGGGGAAAGAGAGACCCAGTACTTC
J: TRBJ2-5
V: TRBV7-6
D: TRBD1
size: -

CDR3: CASSFRDRAVDTQYF
DNA: TGCGCCAGCAGCTTCCGGGACAGGGCTGTAGATACGCAGTATTTT
J: TRBJ2-3
V: TRBV5-1
D: TRBD1
size: few

CDR3: CASSQDRTYYNEQFF
DNA: TGTGCCAGCAGCCAAGACCGGACTTACTACAATGAGCAGTTCTTC
J: TRBJ2-1
V: TRBV14
D: -
size: -

CDR3: CASSTARERETQYF
DNA: TGTGCCAGCAGTACCGCGAGGGAGCGGGAGACCCAGTACTTC
J: TRBJ2-5
V: TRBV27
D: -
size: -

CDR3: CASSQEQYRGGYEQYF
DNA: TGTGCCAGTAGCCAAGAACAATACAGGGGAGGCTACGAGCAGTACTTC
J: TRBJ2-7
V: TRBV19
D: -
size: -

CDR3: CASSLALTVHYGYTF
DNA: TGTGCCAGCAGCTTAGCGCTGACCGTACACTATGGCTACACCTTC
J: TRBJ1-2
V: TRBV7-3
D: -
size: few

CDR3: CASSAGAVEAFF
DNA: TGTGCCAGCAGCGCCGGGGCAGTTGAAGCTTTCTTT
J: TRBJ1-1
V: TRBV9
D: -
size: -

CDR3: CASSHRDRGTQYF
DNA: TGTGCCAGCAGCCATCGGGACAGGGGGACCCAGTACTTC
J: TRBJ2-5
V: TRBV7-6
D: TRBD1
size: -

CDR3: CASSQIRTTRNIQYF
DNA: TGCGCCAGCAGCCAAATTAGGACTACTAGGAACATTCAGTACTTC
J: TRBJ2-4
V: TRBV4-1
D: -
size: -

CDR3: CAWSVSRGTPYNEQFF
DNA: TGTGCCTGGAGTGTTAGCAGGGGGACGCCCTACAATGAGCAGTTCTTC
J: TRBJ2-1
V: TRBV30
D: TRBD1
size: -

CDR3: CASSTYYQETQYF
DNA: TGTGCCAGTAGTACCTACTACCAAGAGACCCAGTACTTC
J: TRBJ2-5
V: TRBV19
D: -
size: -

CDR3: CASSSPGQGAHRSTDTQYF
DNA: TGTGCCAGCTCCTCCCCTGGACAGGGGGCGCATCGGAGTACAGATACGCAGTATTTT
J: TRBJ2-3
V: TRBV2
D: TRBD1
size: -

CDR3: CASSQDQLAGSYNEQFF
DNA: TGCGCCAGCAGCCAAGATCAACTAGCGGGGAGTTACAATGAGCAGTTCTTC
J: TRBJ2-1
V: TRBV4-1
D: TRBD2
size: -

CDR3: CASSQFVRDSGANVLTF
DNA: TGTGCCAGCAGCCAATTCGTCAGGGACTCTGGGGCCAACGTCCTGACTTTC
J: TRBJ2-6
V: TRBV7-9
D: -
size: -

CDR3: CAWSVGTEAFF
DNA: TGTGCCTGGAGTGTGGGAACTGAAGCTTTCTTT
J: TRBJ1-1
V: TRBV30
D: -
size: few

CDR3: CATSRDYMAGAEAFF
DNA: TGTGCCACCAGCAGAGATTATATGGCAGGGGCTGAAGCTTTCTTT
J: TRBJ1-1
V: TRBV15
D: -
size: -

CDR3: CASLASGGEQYF
DNA: TGTGCCAGCCTCGCGTCGGGTGGCGAGCAGTACTTC
J: TRBJ2-7
V: TRBV2
D: -
size: few

CDR3: CASRAGWEQFF
DNA: TGTGCCAGCAGAGCGGGGTGGGAGCAGTTCTTC
J: TRBJ2-1
V: TRBV27
D: TRBD2
size: once

CDR3: CAGIQGGNTEAFF
DNA: TGTGCCGGGATACAGGGAGGGAACACTGAAGCTTTCTTT
J: TRBJ1-1
V: TRBV30
D: -
size: -

CDR3: CAITPGGLAEYNEQFF
DNA: TGTGCCATCACCCCCGGGGGACTAGCGGAGTACAATGAGCAGTTCTTC
J: TRBJ2-1
V: TRBV10-3
D: TRBD2
size: -

CDR3: CASGLGQGAGYEQYF
DNA: TGTGCCAGCGGCTTAGGGCAGGGGGCGGGCTACGAGCAGTACTTC
J: TRBJ2-7
V: TRBV11-2
D: TRBD1
size: few

CDR3: CASSPLGRETQYF
DNA: TGTGCCAGCAGCCCCCTTGGGAGAGAGACCCAGTACTTC
J: TRBJ2-5
V: TRBV14
D: -
size: -

CDR3: CASRSGFYEQYF
DNA: TGTGCCAGCCGCAGCGGATTCTACGAGCAGTACTTC
J: TRBJ2-7
V: TRBV2
D: -
size: -

CDR3: CASSVGGPSSYEQYF
DNA: TGTGCCAGCAGCGTCGGCGGGCCGAGCTCCTACGAGCAGTACTTC
J: TRBJ2-7
V: TRBV9
D: -
size: -

CDR3: CASSSPATEANTEAFF
DNA: TGCGCCAGCAGCTCGCCGGCTACAGAAGCTAACACTGAAGCTTTCTTT
J: TRBJ1-1
V: TRBV5-1
D: -
size: -

CDR3: CSVEDHGTGGTEAFF
DNA: TGCAGCGTTGAAGATCATGGGACAGGGGGGACTGAAGCTTTCTTT
J: TRBJ1-1
V: TRBV29-1
D: TRBD1
size: -

CDR3: CASSQEQDRAGSYGYTF
DNA: TGCGCCAGCAGCCAAGAACAGGACAGGGCGGGAAGCTATGGCTACACCTTC
J: TRBJ1-2
V: TRBV4-1
D: TRBD1
size: -

CDR3: CASTPRGSEQYF
DNA: TGTGCCAGCACCCCCCGGGGTTCCGAGCAGTACTTC
J: TRBJ2-7
V: TRBV2
D: -
size: -

CDR3: CASSLDALAGGYEQYF
DNA: TGCGCCAGCAGCTTGGATGCACTAGCGGGGGGCTACGAGCAGTACTTC
J: TRBJ2-7
V: TRBV5-1
D: TRBD2
size: -

CDR3: CASSNPGLGNEQFF
DNA: TGTGCTAGCAGCAACCCGGGACTTGGGAATGAGCAGTTCTTC
J: TRBJ2-1
V: TRBV7-7
D: -
size: -

CDR3: CASSSFGIRGEKLFF
DNA: TGTGCCAGCAGCTCCTTTGGTATCCGTGGTGAAAAACTGTTTTTT
J: TRBJ1-4
V: TRBV7-9
D: -
size: -

CDR3: CATSSGQGNLYGYTF
DNA: TGTGCCACCAGCAGCGGACAGGGAAACCTCTATGGCTACACCTTC
J: TRBJ1-2
V: TRBV15
D: TRBD1
size: -

CDR3: CASSRAGDIQYF
DNA: TGTGCCAGCAGCCGAGCGGGGGACATTCAGTACTTC
J: TRBJ2-4
V: TRBV13
D: TRBD2
size: -

CDR3: CSAEINYGYTF
DNA: TGCAGTGCCGAGATTAACTATGGCTACACCTTC
J: TRBJ1-2
V: TRBV20-1
D: -
size: -

CDR3: CASSLLTASYQETQYF
DNA: TGTGCCAGCAGCTTATTGACAGCGTCGTACCAAGAGACCCAGTACTTC
J: TRBJ2-5
V: TRBV7-2
D: -
size: -

CDR3: CASSPKSDGGFRGYTF
DNA: TGCGCCAGCAGCCCCAAGTCGGATGGGGGCTTTAGAGGCTACACCTTC
J: TRBJ1-2
V: TRBV5-1
D: -
size: -

CDR3: CASSQPGQGGSEQYF
DNA: TGTGCCAGCAGCCAGCCGGGACAGGGCGGATCCGAGCAGTACTTC
J: TRBJ2-7
V: TRBV7-9
D: TRBD1
size: -

CDR3: CASSLDYEQYF
DNA: TGCGCCAGCAGCCTAGACTACGAGCAGTACTTC
J: TRBJ2-7
V: TRBV5-1
D: -
size: -

CDR3: CASSEDRVNTEAFF
DNA: TGTGCCAGCAGCGAAGACAGGGTGAACACTGAAGCTTTCTTT
J: TRBJ1-1
V: TRBV2
D: TRBD1
size: -

CDR3: CASSQDGPSSYEQYF
DNA: TGCGCCAGCAGCCAGGATGGTCCTTCCTCCTACGAGCAGTACTTC
J: TRBJ2-7
V: TRBV4-1
D: -
size: few

CDR3: CASRGAVDRLNVTEAFF
DNA: TGCGCCAGCAGGGGGGCAGTGGACAGGTTGAATGTGACTGAAGCTTTCTTT
J: TRBJ1-1
V: TRBV5-1
D: TRBD1
size: -

CDR3: CASTLGAGDETQYF
DNA: TGTGCTAGCACCTTGGGGGCAGGGGATGAGACCCAGTACTTC
J: TRBJ2-5
V: TRBV7-6
D: -
size: -